The rows below give T cell receptor beta chains drawn from one sample of a study of T-cell memory formation after mild COVID-19. TCRdb ran MiXCR on the 5' RACE reads and lists one entry per CDR3 protein. The sample yields about 150,000 distinct CDR3 sequences, roughly 14% seen once. The specimen sequenced was PBMCs or a T cell subset sorted from them (not recorded which). These TCRs come from an adult woman who had mild COVID-19 (a few samples of this study predate the infection). Cell type and time point are not known. CDR3s include the opening cysteine and the closing phenylalanine or tryptophan. D genes are given only for firm matches. A row's size may be missing; if present it is once, few, many or a size class.

clone size | D gene | J gene | V gene | CDR3 protein | CDR3 DNA
many | TRBD2 | TRBJ2-7 | TRBV6-5 | CASSLLAGDYEQYF | TGTGCCAGCAGTCTTCTAGCGGGAGACTACGAGCAGTACTTC
few | - | TRBJ2-3 | TRBV20-1 | CSARSSVEDTDTQYF | TGCAGTGCTAGGTCATCGGTTGAGGACACAGATACGCAGTATTTT
- | TRBD2 | TRBJ2-7 | TRBV20-1 | CSAGGGNSYEQYF | TGCAGTGCTGGCGGGGGGAACTCCTACGAGCAGTACTTC
- | - | TRBJ2-3 | TRBV12-3/TRBV12-4 | CASSAVPGHSDTQYF | TGTGCCAGCAGTGCGGTCCCGGGACATTCAGATACGCAGTATTTT
few | - | TRBJ1-2 | TRBV4-3 | CASSQDRQAVYGYTF | TGCGCCAGCAGCCAAGATCGACAGGCTGTCTATGGCTACACCTTC
- | - | TRBJ2-7 | TRBV7-9 | CASSLGGRTSSYEQYF | TGTGCCAGCAGCTTAGGGGGCCGGACCAGCTCCTACGAGCAGTACTTC
few | TRBD2 | TRBJ2-2 | TRBV30 | CAWSPSGTGELFF | TGTGCCTGGAGCCCTAGCGGGACCGGGGAGCTGTTTTTT
few | TRBD2 | TRBJ2-3 | TRBV5-1 | CASRETSGNTQYF | TGCGCCAGCAGGGAGACTAGCGGGAATACGCAGTATTTT
- | - | TRBJ2-7 | TRBV30 | CAWSVGDGGFYEQYF | TGTGCCTGGAGTGTGGGCGACGGGGGATTTTACGAGCAGTACTTC
few | - | TRBJ2-1 | TRBV29-1 | CSVLFSRNEQFF | TGCAGCGTACTGTTTTCACGCAATGAGCAGTTCTTC
- | - | TRBJ1-5 | TRBV7-2 | CASSAGGGGNQPQHF | TGTGCCAGCAGCGCTGGAGGGGGTGGCAATCAGCCCCAGCATTTT
- | - | TRBJ1-1 | TRBV21-1 | CASSKGSGSYDTEAFF | TGTGCCAGCAGCAAAGGGTCAGGCAGTTATGACACTGAAGCTTTCTTT
- | - | TRBJ1-1 | TRBV7-9 | CASTLGTPAFF | TGTGCCAGCACCCTGGGGACCCCAGCTTTCTTT
- | - | TRBJ1-5 | TRBV12-3/TRBV12-4 | CASSLGGGRNQPQHF | TGTGCCAGCAGCCTGGGAGGGGGACGCAATCAGCCCCAGCATTTT
- | - | TRBJ1-1 | TRBV7-8 | CASSHLGGLIQNTEAFF | TGTGCCAGCAGCCACCTCGGGGGGCTCATCCAGAACACTGAAGCTTTCTTT
- | TRBD1 | TRBJ2-7 | TRBV11-3 | CASSFLTGAYEQYF | TGTGCCAGCAGCTTTTTAACAGGGGCCTACGAGCAGTACTTC
- | - | TRBJ2-1 | TRBV5-6 | CASSFEQESYNEQFF | TGTGCCAGCAGCTTTGAACAGGAGTCCTACAATGAGCAGTTCTTC
few | - | TRBJ2-3 | TRBV28 | CASSRRGGGTDTQYF | TGTGCCAGCAGTCGCAGGGGGGGTGGGACAGATACGCAGTATTTT